This TCR beta chain was sequenced in a study of cytomegalovirus exposure and HLA in healthy donors. The CDR3 runs 14 residues. The germline V gene has CDR1 SQVTM and CDR2 ANQGSEA. V lost 3 bases to trimming and J lost 8 bases; unmatched junction nucleotides: 5. PCR used 60 Vbeta primers and 13 Jbeta primers. Generated by immunoSEQ multiplex PCR, the TCRdb table keeps only in-frame clones and is missing some. Of 80,000 or so clones listed, 62% are singletons. This TCR came from a male donor in good health and CMV-seropositive. This chain uses TRBV29-1 with TRBJ2-1; 12 bases align to TRBD1. Sequenced material: PBMCs. As DNA, the CDR3 is TGCAGCGTTGAGGGGGACAGGGGGCTTTATGAGCAGTTCTTC. Translation: CSVEGDRGLYEQFF.